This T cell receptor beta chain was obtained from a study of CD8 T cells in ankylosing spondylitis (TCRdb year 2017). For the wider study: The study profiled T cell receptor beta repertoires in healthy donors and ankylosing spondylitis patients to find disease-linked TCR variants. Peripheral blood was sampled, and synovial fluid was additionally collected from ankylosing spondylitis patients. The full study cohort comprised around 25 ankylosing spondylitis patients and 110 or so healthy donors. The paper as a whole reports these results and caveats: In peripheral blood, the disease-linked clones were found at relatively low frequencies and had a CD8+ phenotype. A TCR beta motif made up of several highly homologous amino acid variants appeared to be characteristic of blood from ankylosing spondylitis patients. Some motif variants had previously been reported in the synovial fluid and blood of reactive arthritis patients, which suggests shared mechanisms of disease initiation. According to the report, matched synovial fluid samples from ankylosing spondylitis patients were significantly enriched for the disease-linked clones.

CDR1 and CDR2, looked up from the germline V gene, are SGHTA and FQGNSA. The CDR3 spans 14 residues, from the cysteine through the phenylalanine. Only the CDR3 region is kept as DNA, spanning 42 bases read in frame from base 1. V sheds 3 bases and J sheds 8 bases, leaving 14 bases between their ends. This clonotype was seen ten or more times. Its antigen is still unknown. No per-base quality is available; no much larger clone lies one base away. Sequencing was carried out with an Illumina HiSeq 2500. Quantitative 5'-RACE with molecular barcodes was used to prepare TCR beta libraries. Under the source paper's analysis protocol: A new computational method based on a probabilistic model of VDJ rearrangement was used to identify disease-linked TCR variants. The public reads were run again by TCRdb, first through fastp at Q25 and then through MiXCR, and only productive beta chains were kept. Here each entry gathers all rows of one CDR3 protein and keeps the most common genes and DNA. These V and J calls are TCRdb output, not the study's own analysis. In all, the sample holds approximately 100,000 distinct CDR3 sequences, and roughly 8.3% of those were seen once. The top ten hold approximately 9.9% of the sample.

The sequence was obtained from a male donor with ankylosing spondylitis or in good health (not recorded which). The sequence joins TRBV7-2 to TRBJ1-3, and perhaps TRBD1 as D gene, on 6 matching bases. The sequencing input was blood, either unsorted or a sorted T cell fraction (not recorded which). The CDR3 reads CASSFSRGIDTIYF. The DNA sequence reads TGTGCCAGCAGCTTTTCCAGGGGCATCGACACCATATATTTT. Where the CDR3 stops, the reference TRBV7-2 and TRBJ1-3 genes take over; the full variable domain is GAGVSQSPSNKVTEKGKDVELRCDPISGHTALYWYRQSLGQGLEFLIYFQGNSAPDKSGLPSDRFSAERTGGSVSTLTIQRTQQEDSAVYLCASSFSRGIDTIYFGEGSWLTVV.